This T cell receptor (beta chain) comes out of a study of blood T cell repertoires in COVID-19. Study overall: Samples representing acute and convalescent COVID-19 were sourced from the United States, Italy and Spain.

The germline V gene has CDR1 SEHNR and CDR2 FQNEAQ (reference sequence). The V end lost 4 bases, the J end lost 8 bases, and 23 bases lay between the germline ends. The CDR3 totals 16 residues. In the study's own analysis: For nucleated cells, counts were estimated from reference gene primer amplification. The assay was immunoSEQ multiplex PCR, and TCRdb's table has in-frame clones only and misses some. Clone size and V and J calls were adopted from that table, with D and trimming inferred from the DNA. The table records under 200,000 clones, roughly 90% of them present only once. This chain links TRBV7-9 with TRBJ1-2; a possible D gene is TRBD1 (6 bases). The sample consisted of peripheral blood. The source is a man in his 60s with acute or convalescent COVID-19. The CDR3 region is CASSWDPRTDYSGYTF. DNA of the CDR3: TGTGCCAGCAGCTGGGACCCGCGGACAGACTATTCGGGCTACACCTTC.